This passage covers 17 T cell receptor beta chains from one sample sequenced in a study of T cells in Graves' hyperthyroidism and ophthalmopathy. RNA transcripts were the template for amplifying TCR beta CDR3 regions. HTBI primers were the set used in a first-round RT-PCR of the TCR CDR3. MiXCR was run by TCRdb on the multiplex PCR reads, yielding one entry per CDR3 protein. Found here are fewer than 450,000 distinct CDR3 sequences, over 12% of them singletons; the top ten hold around 28%. Sequencing was performed on blood. The receptors come from a man between 45 and 60 years old with Graves' ophthalmopathy.

V and J are TRBV30 and TRBJ2-2; 8 bases match TRBD1. J was trimmed by 4 bases and V by 3 bases; bases with no gene match: 10. The CDR3 totals 16 residues. Looked up from germline, CDR1 is GTSNPN and CDR2 is SVGIG (reference sequence). CDR3: CAWRETDRGRTGELFF. The CDR3 nucleotides are TGTGCCTGGAGGGAAACCGACAGGGGCCGCACCGGGGAGCTGTTTTTT.

This chain links TRBV7-2 with TRBJ2-7; D is undetermined. Per germline, CDR1 SGHTA and CDR2 FQGNSA. V gave up 3 bases and J gave up 0 bases, with 9 bases separating them. The CDR3 extends over 14 amino acids. For the CDR3, the DNA is TGTGCCAGCAGCTTTACCGAGAGCTCCTACGAGCAGTACTTC. This sequence encodes CASSFTESSYEQYF.

This clonotype was seen repeatedly, ten times or more. The chain is built from TRBV5-1 and TRBJ2-1, with D tentatively TRBD1 (6 bases). V lost 4 bases and J lost 5, with 28 bases in between. This CDR3 is built from 19 residues. CDR1 SGHRS and CDR2 YFSETQ come from the germline V gene. Here the CDR3 reads CASSIGGASNRVVHNEQFF. The CDR3 DNA is TGCGCCAGCAGCATCGGTGGTGCGAGCAACAGGGTCGTACACAATGAGCAGTTCTTC.

This chain joins TRBV5-8 and TRBJ2-3, with D perhaps matching TRBD2 (6 bases). The V end was cut by 4 bases, the J end by 8 bases, with 20 bases between. This CDR3 has 15 residues. The V gene's germline CDR1 is SGHTS and CDR2 YDEGEE. CDR3 amino acids: CASSLGEAQFVTQYF. In nucleotides, the CDR3 is TGTGCCAGCAGCCTGGGGGAGGCCCAATTTGTTACGCAGTATTTT. Supplemented by reference TRBV5-8 and TRBJ2-3, the full variable domain reads EAGVTQSPTHLIKTRGQQATLRCSPISGHTSVYWYQQALGLGLQFLLWYDEGEERNRGNFPPRFSGRQFPNYSSELNVNALELEDSALYLCASSLGEAQFVTQYFGPGTRLTVL.

This clonotype turned up a few times. The genes are TRBV6-5 and TRBJ2-5, with D perhaps matching TRBD1 (5 bases). Germline loops: CDR1 MNHEY, CDR2 SVGAGI. With 6 bases removed from V and 7 bases from J, the gap between germline ends came to 12 bases. This CDR3 has 12 residues. CDR3 sequence (DNA): TGTGCCAGCAGAGGGGCGGTTGGGACCCAGTACTTC. Translating gives CASRGAVGTQYF.

As for this clonotype: This may stem from a read error, because a much larger clone lies one nucleotide away. V and J are TRBV19 and TRBJ2-6; 11 nucleotides agree with TRBD1. Germline assignment: CDR1 LNHDA and CDR2 SQIVND (reference sequence). The V segment lost 5 bases and the J segment 4 bases; nucleotides outside the gene matches: 10. This CDR3 comprises 18 residues. CDR3 nucleotide sequence: TGTGCCAGTAGTTCTCACCGTGGACAGGGGGCCGGGGCCAACGTCCTGACTTTC. It specifies CASSSHRGQGAGANVLTF.

This clonotype was detected many times. This chain uses TRBV28 with TRBJ2-2, with 8 nucleotides matching TRBD2. Germline V gives CDR1 MDHEN, CDR2 SYDVKM. This CDR3 is 15 amino acids long. With V trimmed by 7 bases and J by 1 base, 5 bases remained unmatched. CDR3 sequence (DNA): TGTGCCAGCACCTCGGGACTAGGGAACACCGGGGAGCTGTTTTTT. It encodes CASTSGLGNTGELFF.

The sample holds a few counts of this clonotype. A read error may be the cause here, since a much bigger clone is one base away. This chain connects TRBV3-1 to TRBJ2-1; 13 nucleotides match TRBD2. The CDR3 is 14 amino acids. The ends lost 1 base at V and 9 bases at J; junction bases unmatched: 0. Germline CDR1 and CDR2: LGHDT and YNNKEL (reference sequence). The CDR3 region has the DNA TGTGCCAGCAGCCAAGGGACTAGCGGGAGTGAGCAGTTCTTC. Translating it yields CASSQGTSGSEQFF.

The table lists this clonotype with many counts. The chain uses TRBV11-3 and TRBJ2-3; 7 bases are shared with TRBD1. The CDR3 has 18 amino acids. Losses at the gene ends were 0 bases for V and 5 bases for J; bases not matched to a gene: 14. Germline values: CDR1 SGHNT, CDR2 YENEEA. The CDR3 DNA sequence: TGTGCCAGCAGCTTAGAGATTGGGGACAGTCTTAGGCGAGATACGCAGTATTTT. Its translation: CASSLEIGDSLRRDTQYF.

This clonotype came up a few times. The chain couples TRBV24-1 to TRBJ2-1, with D possibly TRBD2 on 6 matching bases. The CDR3 has 16 residues. Germline loops: CDR1 KGHDR, CDR2 SFDVKD. V lost 1 base, J lost 7 bases, and 16 bases lay in between. The CDR3 is CATSDFTGRGNNEQFF. CDR3 in DNA: TGTGCCACCAGTGATTTCACGGGACGCGGGAATAATGAGCAGTTCTTC.

This chain links TRBV27 with TRBJ2-7; D is perhaps TRBD2 (6 bases). From germline, CDR1 is MNHEY and CDR2 SMNVEV (reference sequence). The ends were cut back, 8 bases at V and 0 bases at J, with 17 bases in the middle. The CDR3 length is 15 residues. In DNA form, the CDR3 reads TGTGCCAGCTCACCGGAGGAGGGTGCCTCCTACGAGCAGTACTTC. Amino acids: CASSPEEGASYEQYF.

The chain joins TRBV7-9 to TRBJ2-1; 12 bases align to TRBD2. J lost 7 bases, V lost 0 bases, and 10 bases had no gene match. CDR1 and CDR2 from the germline V gene are SEHNR and FQNEAQ (reference sequence). CDR3 length equals 18 residues. CDR3 loop: CASSLAQRPSGRENEQFF. As DNA, the CDR3 is TGTGCCAGCAGCTTAGCCCAAAGGCCTAGCGGGAGGGAGAATGAGCAGTTCTTC.

The chain combines TRBV24-1 with TRBJ2-2; TRBD1 matches 9 bases. Germline CDR1 and CDR2: KGHDR and SFDVKD. The CDR3 loop spans 16 amino acids. J was trimmed by 7 bases and V by 3 bases; bases with no gene match: 8. The CDR3 region has the DNA TGTGCCACCAGTGATGCGGGACAGGGTTGGAACGGGGAGCTGTTTTTT. It codes for CATSDAGQGWNGELFF.

This clonotype was counted ten times or more. The rearrangement links TRBV5-1 to TRBJ2-7; 9 bases fit TRBD2. The CDR3 is 15 amino acids. Germline V CDR1 and CDR2: SGHRS, YFSETQ. Trimming cost V 0 bases and J 7 bases; bases outside gene matches: 8. In DNA, the CDR3 is TGCGCCAGCAGCTTGGTGCCTAGCGGGACGGAAGAGCAGTACTTC. It is translated as CASSLVPSGTEEQYF.

This clonotype was counted at least ten times. The chain has TRBV9 and TRBJ2-1, with 7 bases aligning to TRBD2. The CDR3 runs 15 residues. Germline V CDR1 and CDR2: SGDLS, YYNGEE. V was clipped by 0 bases and J by 8 bases; unmatched bases: 8. As DNA, the CDR3 is TGTGCCAGCAGCGTAGTAGGTGGGAGGGCGGATGAGCAGTTCTTC. This gives the protein CASSVVGGRADEQFF.

This clonotype was recorded many times. The chain carries TRBV3-1 and TRBJ2-5; weak D call: TRBD2 (6 bases). Germline-derived CDR1 and CDR2 are LGHDT and YNNKEL (reference sequence). V dropped 3 bases and J dropped 4 bases, with 18 bases sitting between them. The CDR3 loop spans 16 amino acids. The CDR3 DNA reads TGTGCCAGCAGCCAGGGGGGTACGGGAGCGGGAGAGACCCAGTACTTC. Protein product: CASSQGGTGAGETQYF.

This clonotype showed up many times. J is TRBJ1-2 and V is TRBV9; D remains ambiguous. V lost 5 bases and J 7 bases, leaving 6 bases between the germline ends. CDR3 size: 10 residues. Germline assignment: CDR1 SGDLS and CDR2 YYNGEE. The chain's CDR3 is CASSGGGYTF. The CDR3 DNA follows: TGTGCCAGCAGTGGCGGTGGCTACACCTTC.